This entry describes one TCR beta chain. Looked up from germline, CDR1 is SEHNR and CDR2 is FQNEAQ (reference sequence). The length of the CDR3 is 14 residues. Losses at the gene ends were 5 bases for V and 5 bases for J; bases not matched to a gene: 7. The method was immunoSEQ multiplex PCR; TCRdb's version includes in-frame clones alone and lacks a portion of them. The data contain 29,000 or so clones, roughly 86% of them singletons. Urothelial carcinoma affected the patients, and it was locally advanced or metastatic. The record originates from a study of PD-L1 blockade in urothelial cancer. Study details: Blood was evaluated 3 weeks (second dose) and 6 weeks after therapy began.

The rearrangement uses TRBV7-9 and TRBJ1-1; TRBD1 matches 8 bases. The source is a man aged 50 to 60 with urothelial cancer. The sample in question was PBMCs, obtained around atezolizumab (anti-PD-L1) treatment. CDR3 sequence: CASSPRQGQTEAFF. DNA for the CDR3: TGTGCCAGCAGCCCAAGACAGGGGCAAACTGAAGCTTTCTTT. Complete variable domain (other parts from reference TRBV7-9 and TRBJ1-1): DTGVSQNPRHKITKRGQNVTFRCDPISEHNRLYWYRQTLGQGPEFLTYFQNEAQLEKSRLLSDRFSAERPKGSFSTLEIQRTEQGDSAMYLCASSPRQGQTEAFFGQGTRLTVV.